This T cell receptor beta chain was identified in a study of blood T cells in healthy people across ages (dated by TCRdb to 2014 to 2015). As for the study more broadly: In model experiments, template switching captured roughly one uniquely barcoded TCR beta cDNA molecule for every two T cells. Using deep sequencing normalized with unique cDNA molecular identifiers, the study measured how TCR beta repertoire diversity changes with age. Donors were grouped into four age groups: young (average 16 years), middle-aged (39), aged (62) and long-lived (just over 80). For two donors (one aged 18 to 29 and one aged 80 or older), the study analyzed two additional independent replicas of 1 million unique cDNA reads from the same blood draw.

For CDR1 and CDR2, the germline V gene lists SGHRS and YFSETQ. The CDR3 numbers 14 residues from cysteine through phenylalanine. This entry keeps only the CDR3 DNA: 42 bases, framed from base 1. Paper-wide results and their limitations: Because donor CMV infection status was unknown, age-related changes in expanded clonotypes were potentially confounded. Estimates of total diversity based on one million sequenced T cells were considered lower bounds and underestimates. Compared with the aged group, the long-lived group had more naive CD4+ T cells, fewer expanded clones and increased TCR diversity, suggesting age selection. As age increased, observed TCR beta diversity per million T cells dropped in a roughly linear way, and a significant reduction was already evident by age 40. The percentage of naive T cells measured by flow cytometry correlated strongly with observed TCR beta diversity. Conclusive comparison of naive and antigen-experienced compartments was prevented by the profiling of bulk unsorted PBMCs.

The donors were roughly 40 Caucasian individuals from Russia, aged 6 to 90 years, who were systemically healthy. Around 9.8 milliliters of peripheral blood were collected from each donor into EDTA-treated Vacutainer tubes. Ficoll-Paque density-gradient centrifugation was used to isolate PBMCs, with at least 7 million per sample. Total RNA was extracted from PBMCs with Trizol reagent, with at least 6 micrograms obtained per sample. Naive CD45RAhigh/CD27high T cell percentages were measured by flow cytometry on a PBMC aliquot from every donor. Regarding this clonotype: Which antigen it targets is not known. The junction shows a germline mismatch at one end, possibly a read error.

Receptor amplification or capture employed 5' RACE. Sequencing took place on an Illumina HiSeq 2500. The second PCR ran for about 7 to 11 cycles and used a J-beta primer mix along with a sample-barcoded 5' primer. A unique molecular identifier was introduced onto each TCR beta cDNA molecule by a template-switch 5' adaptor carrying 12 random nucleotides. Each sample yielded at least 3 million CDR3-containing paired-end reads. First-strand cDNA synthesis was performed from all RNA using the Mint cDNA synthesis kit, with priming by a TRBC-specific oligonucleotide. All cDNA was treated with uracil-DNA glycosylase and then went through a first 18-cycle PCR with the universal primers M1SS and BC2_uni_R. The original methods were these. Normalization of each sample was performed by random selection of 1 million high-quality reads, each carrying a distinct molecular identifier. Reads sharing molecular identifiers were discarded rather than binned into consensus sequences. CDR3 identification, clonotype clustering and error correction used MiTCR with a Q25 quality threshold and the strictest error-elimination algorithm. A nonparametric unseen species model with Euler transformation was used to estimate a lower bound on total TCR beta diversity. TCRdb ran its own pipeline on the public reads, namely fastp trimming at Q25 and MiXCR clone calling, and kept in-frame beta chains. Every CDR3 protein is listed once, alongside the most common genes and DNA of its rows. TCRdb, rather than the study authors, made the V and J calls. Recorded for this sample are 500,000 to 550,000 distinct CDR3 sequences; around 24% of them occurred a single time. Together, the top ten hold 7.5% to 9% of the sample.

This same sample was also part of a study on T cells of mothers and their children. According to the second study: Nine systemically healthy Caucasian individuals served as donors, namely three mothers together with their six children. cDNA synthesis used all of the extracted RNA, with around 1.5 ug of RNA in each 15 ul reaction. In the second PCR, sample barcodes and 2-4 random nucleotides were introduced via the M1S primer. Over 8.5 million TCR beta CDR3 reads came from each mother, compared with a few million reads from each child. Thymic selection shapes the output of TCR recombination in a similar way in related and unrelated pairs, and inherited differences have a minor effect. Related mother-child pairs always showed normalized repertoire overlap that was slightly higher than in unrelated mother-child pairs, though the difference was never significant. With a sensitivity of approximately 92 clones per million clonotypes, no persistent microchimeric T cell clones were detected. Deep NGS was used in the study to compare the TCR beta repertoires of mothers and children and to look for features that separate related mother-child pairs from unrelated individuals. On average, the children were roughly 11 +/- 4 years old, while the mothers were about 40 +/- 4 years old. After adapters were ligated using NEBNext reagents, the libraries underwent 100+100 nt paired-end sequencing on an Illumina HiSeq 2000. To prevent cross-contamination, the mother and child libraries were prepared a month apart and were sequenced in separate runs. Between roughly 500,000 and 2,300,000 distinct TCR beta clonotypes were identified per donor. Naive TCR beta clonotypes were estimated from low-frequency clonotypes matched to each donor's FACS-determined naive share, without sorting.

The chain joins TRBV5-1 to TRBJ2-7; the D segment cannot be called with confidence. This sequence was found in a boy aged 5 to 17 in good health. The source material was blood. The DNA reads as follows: TGCGCCAGCAGCTTGGCCGCGGTCACGGACGAGCGGTACTTC. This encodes CASSLAAVTDERYF.